This T cell receptor (beta chain) was recorded in a study of blood T cell repertoires in COVID-19. Whole-study context: Sources were T cells, B-cell-depleted T cells, or PBMCs; the material itself was cDNA or gDNA.

Per the original methods: Amplification of reference gene primers was used by the study to estimate nucleated cell counts. Assay: immunoSEQ multiplex PCR; the TCRdb copy retains only in-frame clones and omits some. V and J calls and clone size are copied from that table; D and trimming were computed from the DNA. The sample carries approximately 670,000 clones, 85% to 90% recorded once. The CDR3 extends over 15 amino acids. V lost 4 bases to trimming and J lost 6 bases; unmatched junction nucleotides: 13. Germline V gene data show CDR1 as SGDLS and CDR2 as YYNGEE. The chain has TRBV9 and TRBJ2-7; 7 bases align to TRBD1. The source of this sequence is a woman aged 18-29 years with acute or convalescent COVID-19. Sequencing input: peripheral blood. CDR3 in DNA: TGTGCCAGCAGCCCGCGACAGGGCACGGCGGGCGAGCAGTACTTC. As protein: CASSPRQGTAGEQYF.